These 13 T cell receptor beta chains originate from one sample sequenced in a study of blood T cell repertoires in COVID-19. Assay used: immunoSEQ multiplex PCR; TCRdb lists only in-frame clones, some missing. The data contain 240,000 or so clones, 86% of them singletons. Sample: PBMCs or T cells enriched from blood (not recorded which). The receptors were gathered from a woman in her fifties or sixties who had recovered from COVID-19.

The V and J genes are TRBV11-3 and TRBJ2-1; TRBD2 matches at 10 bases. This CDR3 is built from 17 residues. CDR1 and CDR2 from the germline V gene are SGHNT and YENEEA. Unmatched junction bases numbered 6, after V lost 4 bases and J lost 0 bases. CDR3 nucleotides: TGTGCCAGCAGCTCACGAGCTAGCGGGAGCTCCTACAATGAGCAGTTCTTC. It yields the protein CASSSRASGSSYNEQFF.

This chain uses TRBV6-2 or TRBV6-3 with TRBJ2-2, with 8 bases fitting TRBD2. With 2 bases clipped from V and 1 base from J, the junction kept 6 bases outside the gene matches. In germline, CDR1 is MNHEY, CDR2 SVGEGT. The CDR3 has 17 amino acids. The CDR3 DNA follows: TGTGCCAGCAGTTACCCTCGGGCGGGAGGGAACACCGGGGAGCTGTTTTTT. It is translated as CASSYPRAGGNTGELFF.

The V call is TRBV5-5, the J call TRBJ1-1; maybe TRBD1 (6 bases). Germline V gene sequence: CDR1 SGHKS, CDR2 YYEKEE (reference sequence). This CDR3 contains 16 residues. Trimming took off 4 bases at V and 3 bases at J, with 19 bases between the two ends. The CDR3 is CASSPAGTRAHTEAFF. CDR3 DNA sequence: TGTGCCAGCAGCCCGGCAGGGACAAGGGCCCACACTGAAGCTTTCTTT.

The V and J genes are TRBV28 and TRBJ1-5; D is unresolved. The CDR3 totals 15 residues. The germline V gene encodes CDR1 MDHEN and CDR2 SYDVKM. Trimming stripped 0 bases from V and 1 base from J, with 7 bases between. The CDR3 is CASSLWAGSNQPQHF. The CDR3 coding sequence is TGTGCCAGCAGTTTATGGGCAGGAAGCAATCAGCCCCAGCATTTT.

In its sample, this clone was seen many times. Here the CDR3 reads CASSVGEVTYEQYF. The DNA of the CDR3 is TGTGCCAGCAGCGTAGGGGAGGTAACCTACGAGCAGTACTTC. The J gene is TRBJ2-7, the V gene TRBV9, with D perhaps matching TRBD2 (6 bases). Trimming pared 0 bases from V and 2 bases from J, leaving 9 bases between. Germline assignment: CDR1 SGDLS and CDR2 YYNGEE. This CDR3 comprises 14 residues.

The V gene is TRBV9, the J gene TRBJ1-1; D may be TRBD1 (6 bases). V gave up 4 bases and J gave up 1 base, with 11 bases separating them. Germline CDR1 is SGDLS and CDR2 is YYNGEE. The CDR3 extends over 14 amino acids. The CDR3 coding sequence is TGTGCCAGCAGCCCCCGGACAGCGAACACTGAAGCTTTCTTT. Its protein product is CASSPRTANTEAFF.

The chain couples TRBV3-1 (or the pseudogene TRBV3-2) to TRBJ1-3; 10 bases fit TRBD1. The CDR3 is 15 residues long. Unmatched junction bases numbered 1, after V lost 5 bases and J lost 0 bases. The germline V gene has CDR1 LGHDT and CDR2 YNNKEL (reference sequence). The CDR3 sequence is CASSRTGGSGNTIYF. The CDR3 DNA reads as TGTGCCAGCAGCAGGACAGGGGGCTCTGGAAACACCATATATTTT.

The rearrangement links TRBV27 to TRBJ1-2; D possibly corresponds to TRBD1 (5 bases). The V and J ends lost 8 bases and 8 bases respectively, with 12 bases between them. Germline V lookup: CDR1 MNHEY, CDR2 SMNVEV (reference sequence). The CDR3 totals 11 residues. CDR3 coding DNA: TGTGCCAGCTATGGAGGGACCGGCTACACCTTC. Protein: CASYGGTGYTF.

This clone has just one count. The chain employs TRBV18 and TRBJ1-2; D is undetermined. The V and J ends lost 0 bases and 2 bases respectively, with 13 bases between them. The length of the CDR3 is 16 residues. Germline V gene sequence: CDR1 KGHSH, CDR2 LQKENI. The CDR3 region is CASSPPVWSVNYGYTF. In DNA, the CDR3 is TGTGCCAGCTCACCACCGGTTTGGTCAGTAAACTATGGCTACACCTTC.

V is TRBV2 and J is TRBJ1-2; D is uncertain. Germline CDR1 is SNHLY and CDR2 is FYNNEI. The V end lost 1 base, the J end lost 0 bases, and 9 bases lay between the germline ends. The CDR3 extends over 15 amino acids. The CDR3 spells CASSEDSDTNYGYTF. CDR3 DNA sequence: TGTGCCAGCAGTGAAGACTCAGACACTAACTATGGCTACACCTTC.

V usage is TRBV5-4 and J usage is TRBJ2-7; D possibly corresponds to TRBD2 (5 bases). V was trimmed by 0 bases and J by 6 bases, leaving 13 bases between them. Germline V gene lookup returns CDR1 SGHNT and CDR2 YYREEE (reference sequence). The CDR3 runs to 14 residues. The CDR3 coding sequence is TGTGCCAGCAGCTTGGGGGAGATGGGATTCGAGCAGTACTTC. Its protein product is CASSLGEMGFEQYF.

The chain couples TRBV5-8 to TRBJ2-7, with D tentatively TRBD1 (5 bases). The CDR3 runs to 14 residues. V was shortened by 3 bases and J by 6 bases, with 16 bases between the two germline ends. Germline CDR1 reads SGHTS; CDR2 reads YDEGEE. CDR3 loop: CASSYQTAIIEQYF. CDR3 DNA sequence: TGTGCCAGCAGCTACCAGACAGCCATTATCGAGCAGTACTTC.

The CDR3: CASSLDAGGANYGYTF. In DNA form, the CDR3 reads TGCGCCAGCAGCTTGGATGCGGGGGGCGCCAACTATGGCTACACCTTC. The rearrangement links TRBV5-1 to TRBJ1-2; D is perhaps TRBD1 (6 bases). Germline V gene sequence: CDR1 SGHRS, CDR2 YFSETQ. This CDR3 has 16 amino acids. The ends were cut back, 0 bases at V and 2 bases at J, with 14 bases in the middle.